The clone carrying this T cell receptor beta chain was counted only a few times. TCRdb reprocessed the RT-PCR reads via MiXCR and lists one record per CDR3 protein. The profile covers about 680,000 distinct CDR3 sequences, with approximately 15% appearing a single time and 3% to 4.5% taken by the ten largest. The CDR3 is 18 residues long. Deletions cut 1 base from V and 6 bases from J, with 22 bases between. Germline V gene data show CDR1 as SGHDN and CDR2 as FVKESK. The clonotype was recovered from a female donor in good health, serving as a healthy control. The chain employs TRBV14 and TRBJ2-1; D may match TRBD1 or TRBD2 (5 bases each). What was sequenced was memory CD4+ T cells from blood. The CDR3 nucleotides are TGTGCCAGCAGCCAAGCCCCGACCGGGGCGGCTCGGGGCAATGAGCAGTTCTTC. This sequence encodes CASSQAPTGAARGNEQFF.